This entry lists 5 T cell receptor beta chains sequenced from one sample in a study of cytomegalovirus exposure and HLA in healthy donors. PCR primers comprised 60 Vbeta and 13 Jbeta primers. This table comes from immunoSEQ multiplex PCR, and its TCRdb copy is limited to in-frame clones, with some not included. The table has around 170,000 clones, about 80% seen once; the top ten hold about 1.4%. Sequenced: PBMCs. The receptors stem from a man between 35 and 55 years old in good health and CMV-seronegative.

This chain connects TRBV7-9 to TRBJ2-3, with D perhaps TRBD1 (6 bases). V was shortened by 4 bases and J by 2 bases, with 16 bases between the two germline ends. CDR1 SEHNR and CDR2 FQNEAQ come from the germline V gene (reference sequence). This CDR3 has 16 amino acids. The CDR3: CASSYTGPGPTDTQYF. The CDR3 bases are TGTGCCAGCAGCTACACAGGGCCTGGCCCCACAGATACGCAGTATTTT.

V gene TRBV9 combines with J gene TRBJ2-7; 7 nucleotides match TRBD2. Germline V CDR1 and CDR2: SGDLS, YYNGEE. The J segment lost 0 bases and the V segment lost 2 bases, leaving 5 bases of the junction unmatched. There are 15 residues in the CDR3. This CDR3 is CASSVTSDFSYEQYF. As DNA, the CDR3 is TGTGCCAGCAGCGTTACTAGCGACTTCTCCTACGAGCAGTACTTC.

The V call is TRBV4-1, the J call TRBJ1-1; 8 nucleotides match TRBD1. V was pared by 3 bases and J by 3 bases, with 9 bases of the junction left unmatched. Germline V gene data show CDR1 as MGHRA and CDR2 as YSYEKL. The CDR3 spans 16 residues. The CDR3 DNA is TGCGCCAGCAGCCAGGACAGGGTAAAGAAGGACACTGAAGCTTTCTTT. Its translation: CASSQDRVKKDTEAFF.

The chain links TRBV5-1 to TRBJ2-7; 7 nucleotides align to TRBD1. Germline CDR1 SGHRS, CDR2 YFSETQ. CDR3 length: 14 residues. With 2 bases clipped from V and 2 bases from J, the junction kept 4 bases outside the gene matches. CDR3 nucleotide sequence: TGCGCCAGCAGCTTTACAGGGGTAACCTACGAGCAGTACTTC. This encodes CASSFTGVTYEQYF. Filled out from reference TRBV5-1 and TRBJ2-7, the complete variable domain reads KAGVTQTPRYLIKTRGQQVTLSCSPISGHRSVSWYQQTPGQGLQFLFEYFSETQRNKGNFPGRFSGRQFSNSRSEMNVSTLELGDSALYLCASSFTGVTYEQYFGPGTRLTVT.

This chain joins TRBV7-2 and TRBJ1-1; no definite D call. V was pared by 5 bases and J by 5 bases, with 15 bases between. Germline V gives CDR1 SGHTA, CDR2 FQGNSA. This CDR3 comprises 14 residues. The CDR3 DNA follows: TGTGCCAGCAGCCCCTTTTGGGGAGGGACTGAAGCTTTCTTT. As protein: CASSPFWGGTEAFF. The whole variable domain, remainder taken from reference TRBV7-2 and TRBJ1-1, is GAGVSQSPSNKVTEKGKDVELRCDPISGHTALYWYRQSLGQGLEFLIYFQGNSAPDKSGLPSDRFSAERTGGSVSTLTIQRTQQEDSAVYLCASSPFWGGTEAFFGQGTRLTVV.